This T cell receptor (beta chain) was found in a study of early T cells in non-severe SARS-CoV-2 infection. CDR3 size: 15 residues. Germline CDR1 reads KGHDR; CDR2 reads SFDVKD. V lost 1 base, J lost 5 bases, and 13 bases lay in between. One entry per CDR3 protein results from TCRdb running MiXCR on the 5' RACE reads. The sample carries 35,000 to 45,000 distinct CDR3 sequences, 5% to 6.5% recorded once. This clonotype came up many times. The chain is built from TRBV24-1 and TRBJ2-5, with D possibly TRBD2 on 6 matching bases. The specimen was whole blood, collected at baseline. This sequence was found in an adult who was a healthcare worker with PCR-confirmed SARS-CoV-2 infection or an uninfected control (not recorded which). In DNA, the CDR3 is TGTGCCACCAGTGATTTTGGAGGGGATGTGGAGACCCAGTACTTC. Translating it yields CATSDFGGDVETQYF.